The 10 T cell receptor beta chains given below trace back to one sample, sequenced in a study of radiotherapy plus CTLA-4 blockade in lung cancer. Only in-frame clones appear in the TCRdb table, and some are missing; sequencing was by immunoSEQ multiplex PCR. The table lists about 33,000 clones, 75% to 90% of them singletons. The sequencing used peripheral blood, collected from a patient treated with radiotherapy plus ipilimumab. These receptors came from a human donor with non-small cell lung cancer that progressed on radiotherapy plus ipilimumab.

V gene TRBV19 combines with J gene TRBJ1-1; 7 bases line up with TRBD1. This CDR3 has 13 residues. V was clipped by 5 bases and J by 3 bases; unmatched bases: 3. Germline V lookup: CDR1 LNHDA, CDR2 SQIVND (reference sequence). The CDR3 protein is CASSADRDTEAFF. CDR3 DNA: TGTGCCAGTAGTGCAGACAGGGACACTGAAGCTTTCTTT.

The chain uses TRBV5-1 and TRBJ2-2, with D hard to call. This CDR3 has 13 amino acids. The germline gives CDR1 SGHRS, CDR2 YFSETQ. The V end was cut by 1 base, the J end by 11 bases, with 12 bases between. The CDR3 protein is CASSLMLAGELFF. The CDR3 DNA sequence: TGCGCCAGCAGCTTGATGTTAGCTGGAGAGCTGTTTTTT.

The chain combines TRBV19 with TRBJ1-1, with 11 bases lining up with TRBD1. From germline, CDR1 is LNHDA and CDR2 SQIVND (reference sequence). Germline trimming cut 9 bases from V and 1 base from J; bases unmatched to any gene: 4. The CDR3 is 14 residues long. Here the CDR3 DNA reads TGTGCCAGCCGGACAGGGGGCGAGAACACTGAAGCTTTCTTT. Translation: CASRTGGENTEAFF.

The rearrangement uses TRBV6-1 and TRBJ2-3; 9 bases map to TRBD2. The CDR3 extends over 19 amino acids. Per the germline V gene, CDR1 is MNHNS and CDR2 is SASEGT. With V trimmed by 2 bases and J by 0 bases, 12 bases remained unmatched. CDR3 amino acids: CASSESGGGASFSTDTQYF. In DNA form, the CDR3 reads TGTGCCAGCAGTGAAAGTGGCGGGGGGGCCTCATTCAGCACAGATACGCAGTATTTT.

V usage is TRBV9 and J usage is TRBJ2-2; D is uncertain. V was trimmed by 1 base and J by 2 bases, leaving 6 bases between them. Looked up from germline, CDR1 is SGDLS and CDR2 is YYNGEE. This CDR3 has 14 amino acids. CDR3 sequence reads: CASSVLGNTGELFF. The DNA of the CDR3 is TGTGCCAGCAGCGTACTAGGTAACACCGGGGAGCTGTTTTTT.

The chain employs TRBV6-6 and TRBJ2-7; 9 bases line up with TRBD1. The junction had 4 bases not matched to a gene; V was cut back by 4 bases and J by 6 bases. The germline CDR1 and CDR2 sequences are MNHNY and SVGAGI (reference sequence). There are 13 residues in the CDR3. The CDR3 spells CASSSGTGREQYF. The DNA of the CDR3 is TGTGCCAGCAGTTCCGGGACAGGGCGCGAGCAGTACTTC.

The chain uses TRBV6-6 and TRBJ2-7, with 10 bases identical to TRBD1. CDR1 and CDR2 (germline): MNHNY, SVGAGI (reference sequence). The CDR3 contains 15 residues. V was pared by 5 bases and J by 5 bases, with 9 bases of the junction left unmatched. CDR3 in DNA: TGTGCCAGCAGTGGGGGACAGGGGCCCTGGGACGAGCAGTACTTC. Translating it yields CASSGGQGPWDEQYF.

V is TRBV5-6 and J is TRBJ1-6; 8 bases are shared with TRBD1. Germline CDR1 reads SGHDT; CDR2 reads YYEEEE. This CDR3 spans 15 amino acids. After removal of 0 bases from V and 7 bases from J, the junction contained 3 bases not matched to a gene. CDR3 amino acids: CASSLGWTGNSPLHF. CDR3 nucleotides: TGTGCCAGCAGCTTGGGTTGGACAGGGAATTCACCCCTCCACTTT.

The DNA for the CDR3 is TGTGCCAGCAGGCAAGACAGGGTCGAGGGCACTGAAGCTTTCTTT. It codes for CASRQDRVEGTEAFF. This chain joins TRBV6-1 and TRBJ1-1; 7 positions match TRBD1. CDR1 is MNHNS, CDR2 SASEGT, per germline. The CDR3 consists of 15 residues. V shed 6 bases and J 4 bases; nucleotides not matched to a gene: 11.

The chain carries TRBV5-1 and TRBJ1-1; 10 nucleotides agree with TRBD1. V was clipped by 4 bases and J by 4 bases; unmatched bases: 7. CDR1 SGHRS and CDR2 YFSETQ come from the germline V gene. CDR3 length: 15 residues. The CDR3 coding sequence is TGCGCCAGCAGCGAACGACAGGGGGCTGGCACTGAAGCTTTCTTT. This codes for CASSERQGAGTEAFF.